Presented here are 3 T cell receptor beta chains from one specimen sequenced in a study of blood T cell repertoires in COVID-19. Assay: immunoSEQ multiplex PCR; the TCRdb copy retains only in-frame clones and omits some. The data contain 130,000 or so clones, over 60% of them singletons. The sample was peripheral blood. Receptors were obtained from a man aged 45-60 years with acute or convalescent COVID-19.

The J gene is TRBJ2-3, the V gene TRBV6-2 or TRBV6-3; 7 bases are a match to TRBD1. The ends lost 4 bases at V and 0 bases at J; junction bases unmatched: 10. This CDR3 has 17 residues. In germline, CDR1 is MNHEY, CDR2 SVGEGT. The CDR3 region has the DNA TGTGCCAGCAGTTCCAGTGACAGGGCCGTTAGCACAGATACGCAGTATTTT. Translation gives CASSSSDRAVSTDTQYF.

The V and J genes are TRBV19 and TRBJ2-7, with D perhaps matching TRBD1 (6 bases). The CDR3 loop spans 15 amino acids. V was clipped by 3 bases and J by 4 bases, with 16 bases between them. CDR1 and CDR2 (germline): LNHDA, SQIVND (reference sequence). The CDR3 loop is CASSIQGSPAYEQYF. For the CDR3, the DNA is TGTGCCAGTAGTATCCAGGGGTCCCCCGCATACGAGCAGTACTTC.

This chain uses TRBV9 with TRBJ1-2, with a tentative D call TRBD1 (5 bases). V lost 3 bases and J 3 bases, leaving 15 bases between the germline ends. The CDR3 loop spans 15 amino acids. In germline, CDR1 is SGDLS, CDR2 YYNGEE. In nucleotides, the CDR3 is TGTGCCAGCAGCGCCTCGGGACGGGGGGACTATGGCTACACCTTC. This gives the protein CASSASGRGDYGYTF.